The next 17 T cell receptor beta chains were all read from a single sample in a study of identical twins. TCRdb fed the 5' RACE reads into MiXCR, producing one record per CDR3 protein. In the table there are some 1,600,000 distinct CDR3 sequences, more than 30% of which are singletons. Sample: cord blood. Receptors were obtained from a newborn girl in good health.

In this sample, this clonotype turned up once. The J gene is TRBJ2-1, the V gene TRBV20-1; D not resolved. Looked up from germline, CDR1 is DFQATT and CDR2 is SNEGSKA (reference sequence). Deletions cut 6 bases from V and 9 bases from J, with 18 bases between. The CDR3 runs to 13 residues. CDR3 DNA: TGCAGTGCAAGCCAACTCCTAGGCAGTGAGCAGTTCTTC. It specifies CSASQLLGSEQFF.

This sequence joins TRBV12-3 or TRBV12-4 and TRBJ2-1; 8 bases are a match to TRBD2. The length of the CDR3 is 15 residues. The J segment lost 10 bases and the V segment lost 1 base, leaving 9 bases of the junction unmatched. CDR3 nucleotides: TGTGCCAGCAGTTTAGGGACTAGCCTACACGAGGAGCAGTTCTTC. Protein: CASSLGTSLHEEQFF.

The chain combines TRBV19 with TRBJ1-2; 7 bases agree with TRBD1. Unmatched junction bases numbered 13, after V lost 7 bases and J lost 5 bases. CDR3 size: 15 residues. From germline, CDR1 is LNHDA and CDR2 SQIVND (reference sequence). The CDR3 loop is CASTPDREKGYGYTF. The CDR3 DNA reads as TGTGCCAGTACTCCCGACAGGGAGAAAGGGTATGGCTACACCTTC.

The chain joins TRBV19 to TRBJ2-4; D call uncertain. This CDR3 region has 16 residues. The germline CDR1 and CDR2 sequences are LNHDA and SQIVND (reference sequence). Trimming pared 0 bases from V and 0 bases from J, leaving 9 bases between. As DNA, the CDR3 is TGTGCCAGTAGTATAGACAGGAAAATAGCCAAAAACATTCAGTACTTC. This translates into CASSIDRKIAKNIQYF.

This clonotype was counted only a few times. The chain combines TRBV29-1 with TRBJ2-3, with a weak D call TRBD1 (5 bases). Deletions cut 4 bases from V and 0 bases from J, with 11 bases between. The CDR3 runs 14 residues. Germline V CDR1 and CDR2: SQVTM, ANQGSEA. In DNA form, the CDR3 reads TGCAGCGTTGCCCCGACAGCCAGCACAGATACGCAGTATTTT. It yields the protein CSVAPTASTDTQYF.

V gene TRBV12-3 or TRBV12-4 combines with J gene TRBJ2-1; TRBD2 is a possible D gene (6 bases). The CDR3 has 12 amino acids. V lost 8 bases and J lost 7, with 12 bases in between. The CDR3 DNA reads TGTGCCAGCCGGACGGGGGTGAATGAGCAGTTCTTC. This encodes CASRTGVNEQFF.

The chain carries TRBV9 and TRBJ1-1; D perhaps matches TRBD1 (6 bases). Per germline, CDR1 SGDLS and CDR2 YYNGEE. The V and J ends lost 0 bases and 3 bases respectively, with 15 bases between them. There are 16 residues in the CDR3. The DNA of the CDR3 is TGTGCCAGCAGCGTAGGGGTTCAGGAGGGGGACACTGAAGCTTTCTTT. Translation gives CASSVGVQEGDTEAFF.

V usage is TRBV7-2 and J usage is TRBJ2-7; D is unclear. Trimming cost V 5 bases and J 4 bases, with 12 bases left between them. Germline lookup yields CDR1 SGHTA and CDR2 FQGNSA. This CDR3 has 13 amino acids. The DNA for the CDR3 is TGTGCCAGCAGCCCGGATCCCCTATACGAGCAGTACTTC. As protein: CASSPDPLYEQYF.

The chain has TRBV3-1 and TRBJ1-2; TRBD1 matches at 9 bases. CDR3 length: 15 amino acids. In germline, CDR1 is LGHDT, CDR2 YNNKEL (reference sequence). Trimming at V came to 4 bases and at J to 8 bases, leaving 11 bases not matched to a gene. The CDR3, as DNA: TGTGCCAGCAGCCCGTTGATACAGGGGGCGCAAGGCTACACCTTC. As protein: CASSPLIQGAQGYTF.

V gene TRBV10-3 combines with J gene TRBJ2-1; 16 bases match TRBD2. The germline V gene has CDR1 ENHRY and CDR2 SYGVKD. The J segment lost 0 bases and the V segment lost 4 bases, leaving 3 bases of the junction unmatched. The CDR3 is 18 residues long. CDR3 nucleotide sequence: TGTGCCATCAGTGCCGGGACTAGCGGGGGGGCCTCCTACAATGAGCAGTTCTTC. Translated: CAISAGTSGGASYNEQFF.

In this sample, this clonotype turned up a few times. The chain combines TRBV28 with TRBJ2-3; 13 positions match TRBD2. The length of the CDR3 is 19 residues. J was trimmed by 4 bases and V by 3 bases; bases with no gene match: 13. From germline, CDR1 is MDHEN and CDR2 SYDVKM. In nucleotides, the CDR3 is TGTGCCAGCAGTTTCCTCAATCCCGGACTAGCGGGAGTCGCAGATACGCAGTATTTT. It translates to CASSFLNPGLAGVADTQYF.

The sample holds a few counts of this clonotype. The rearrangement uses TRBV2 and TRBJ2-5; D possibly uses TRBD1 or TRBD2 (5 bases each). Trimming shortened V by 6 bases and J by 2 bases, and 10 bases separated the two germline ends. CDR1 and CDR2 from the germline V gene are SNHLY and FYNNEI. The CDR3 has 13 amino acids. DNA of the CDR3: TGTGCCAGCAGGGGACGTTTGCAAGAGACCCAGTACTTC. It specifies CASRGRLQETQYF.

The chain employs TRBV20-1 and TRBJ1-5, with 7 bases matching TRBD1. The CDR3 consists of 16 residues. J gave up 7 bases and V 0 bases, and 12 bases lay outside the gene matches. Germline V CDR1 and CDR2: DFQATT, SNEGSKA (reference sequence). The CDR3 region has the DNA TGCAGTGCTAGAGATCCCCTAGCGACAGGGACGCAGCCCCAGCATTTT. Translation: CSARDPLATGTQPQHF.

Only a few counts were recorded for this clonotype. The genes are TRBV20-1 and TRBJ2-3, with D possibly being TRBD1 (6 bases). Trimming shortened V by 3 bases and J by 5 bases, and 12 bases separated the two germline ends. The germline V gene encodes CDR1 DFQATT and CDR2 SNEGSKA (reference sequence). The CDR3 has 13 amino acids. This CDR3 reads CSARIQGRDTQYF. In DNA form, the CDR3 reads TGCAGTGCTAGGATACAGGGCCGAGATACGCAGTATTTT.

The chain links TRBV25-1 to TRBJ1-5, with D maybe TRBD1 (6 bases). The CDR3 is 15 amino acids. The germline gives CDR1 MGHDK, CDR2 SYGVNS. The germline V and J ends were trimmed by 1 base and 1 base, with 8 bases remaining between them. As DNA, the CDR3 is TGTGCCAGCAGTGAATCTGACAGGAGCAATCAGCCCCAGCATTTT. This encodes CASSESDRSNQPQHF.

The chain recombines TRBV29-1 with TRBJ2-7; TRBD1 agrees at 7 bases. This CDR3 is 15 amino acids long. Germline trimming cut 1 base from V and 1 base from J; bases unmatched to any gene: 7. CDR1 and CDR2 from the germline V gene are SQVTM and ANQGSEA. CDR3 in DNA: TGCAGCGTTGAAGGTGTTACAGGGGCATCCTACGAGCAGTACTTC. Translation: CSVEGVTGASYEQYF.

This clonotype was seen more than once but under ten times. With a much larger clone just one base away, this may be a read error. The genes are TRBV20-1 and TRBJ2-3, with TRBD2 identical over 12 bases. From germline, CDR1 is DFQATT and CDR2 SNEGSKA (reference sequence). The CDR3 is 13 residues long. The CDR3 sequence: CSATSGGADTRYF. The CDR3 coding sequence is TGCAGTGCTACTAGCGGGGGGGCAGATACGCGGTATTTT.